These 9 T cell receptor beta chains share one sample of origin, sequenced in a study of cytomegalovirus exposure and HLA in healthy donors. The repertoire was sequenced with immunoSEQ multiplex PCR; TCRdb's copy has only in-frame clones and lacks some. The sample holds tens of thousands of clones; 96% are singletons and the top ten take more than 4%. The source material was PBMCs. These receptors were taken from a woman aged 18-30 years in good health and CMV-seropositive.

J is TRBJ2-1 and V is TRBV19, with 13 bases aligning to TRBD2. The V and J ends lost 1 base and 4 bases, in that order; junction bases with no gene match: 4. The CDR3 has 17 residues. Germline-derived CDR1 and CDR2 are LNHDA and SQIVND (reference sequence). CDR3 nucleotide sequence: TGTGCCAGTAGTATAGGACTAGCGGGAGGTGGATACAATGAGCAGTTCTTC. Translation: CASSIGLAGGGYNEQFF.

The chain uses TRBV7-2 and TRBJ2-1; 12 bases map to TRBD2. CDR3 length: 15 residues. V lost 1 base, J lost 7 bases, and 2 bases stayed unmatched. Germline CDR1 reads SGHTA; CDR2 reads FQGNSA. DNA of the CDR3: TGTGCCAGCAGCTTAGGACTAGCGGGAGTGAATGAGCAGTTCTTC. Translated: CASSLGLAGVNEQFF.

The chain's CDR3 is CASSLRQGKNQPQHF. The CDR3, as DNA: TGTGCCAGCAGTTTACGACAGGGGAAGAATCAGCCCCAGCATTTT. The chain has TRBV28 and TRBJ1-5; TRBD1 matches at 8 bases. CDR1 and CDR2 from the germline V gene are MDHEN and SYDVKM. CDR3 length: 15 amino acids. The ends lost 2 bases at V and 4 bases at J; junction bases unmatched: 4.

This CDR3 reads CASSLEAYISYNEQFF. The CDR3 nucleotides read TGTGCCAGCAGTTTAGAGGCCTACATCTCCTACAATGAGCAGTTCTTC. The chain carries TRBV28 and TRBJ2-1; D gene unclear. The CDR3 has 16 residues. V was pared by 2 bases and J by 0 bases, with 11 bases between. The germline CDR1 and CDR2 sequences are MDHEN and SYDVKM.

The chain links TRBV27 to TRBJ2-2, with 11 bases that match TRBD2. CDR1 and CDR2 from the germline V gene are MNHEY and SMNVEV (reference sequence). CDR3 length: 17 amino acids. Unmatched junction bases numbered 3, after V lost 0 bases and J lost 3 bases. CDR3 residues: CASSLSRTSGHTGELFF. Here the CDR3 DNA reads TGTGCCAGCAGTTTATCGAGGACTAGCGGGCACACCGGGGAGCTGTTTTTT.

This clone was found once. The rearrangement links TRBV7-2 to TRBJ1-2, with TRBD1 as a possible D gene (5 bases). Germline V gives CDR1 SGHTA, CDR2 FQGNSA. The CDR3 totals 13 residues. Trimming removed 2 bases at V and 8 bases at J, with 12 bases between. CDR3 DNA sequence: TGTGCCAGCAGCTTATTCTCGGGGGACGGCTACACCTTC. Encoded protein: CASSLFSGDGYTF.

This chain links TRBV7-6 with TRBJ2-5; the D gene is possibly TRBD1 (6 bases). CDR1 and CDR2 (germline): SGHVS, FNYEAQ. This CDR3 region has 14 residues. Deletions cut 4 bases from V and 1 base from J, with 10 bases between. Here the CDR3 DNA reads TGTGCCAGCAGCTCAACAGGGTTCCAAGAGACCCAGTACTTC. It encodes CASSSTGFQETQYF.

The V gene is TRBV5-6, the J gene TRBJ2-7, with TRBD1 identical over 9 bases. The CDR3 consists of 14 residues. Germline V gene lookup returns CDR1 SGHDT and CDR2 YYEEEE. Trimming at V came to 1 base and at J to 2 bases, leaving 1 base not matched to a gene. The CDR3 DNA sequence: TGTGCCAGCAGCTTGTGGGACAGGGCCTACGAGCAGTACTTC. Protein sequence: CASSLWDRAYEQYF.

V and J are TRBV10-3 and TRBJ2-7; D is perhaps TRBD2 (7 bases). With 7 bases removed from V and 4 bases from J, the gap between germline ends came to 20 bases. The CDR3 runs to 15 residues. CDR1 is ENHRY and CDR2 is SYGVKD in the germline V gene. The CDR3 coding sequence is TGTGCCATCAAGCCCACGGGGGGCGGGCATTACGAGCAGTACTTC. It yields the protein CAIKPTGGGHYEQYF.